What follows describes a single T cell receptor (beta chain). The antigen remains unidentified. The CDR3 has 16 amino acids. The V and J ends lost 3 bases and 0 bases respectively, with 13 bases between them. CDR1 is SGDLS, CDR2 YYNGEE, per germline. The data originate from a study of beta chain features in type 1 diabetes. Broader study findings: Equally in patients and controls, PCR might preferentially amplify shorter templates. All four CD4+ subsets from Type 1 diabetes patients carried moderately but significantly shorter TCRB CDR3s.

All of the isolated RNA was reverse transcribed, so expressed TCRB transcripts were sequenced. Repertoires were generated with immunoSEQ multiplex PCR, while TCRdb's copy carries only in-frame clones and drops some. The table records 150,000 to 200,000 clones, around 63% of them present only once. Per donor, one heparinised blood draw averaged approximately 120 mL. Sequencing was carried out using naive CD4+ T cells from blood. This TCR was sampled from a man aged 25 to 40 with type 1 diabetes. The rearrangement joins TRBV9 to TRBJ2-4; TRBD2 is a possible D gene (6 bases). CDR3: CASSGDPEGAKNIQYF. CDR3 DNA sequence: TGTGCCAGCAGCGGGGACCCGGAGGGAGCCAAAAACATTCAGTACTTC.